The 23 T cell receptor beta chains given below trace back to one sample, sequenced in a study of T cells in Graves' hyperthyroidism and ophthalmopathy. Using RNA transcripts as the source, TCR beta CDR3 regions were amplified. Initially, a first-round RT-PCR of the TCR CDR3 employed the HTBI primer set. TCRdb fed the multiplex PCR reads into MiXCR, producing one record per CDR3 protein. The sample shows 500,000 or so distinct CDR3 sequences, around 15% of them seen only once. Sequencing input: blood. The source is a woman aged 25 to 45 with Graves' ophthalmopathy.

About this clonotype itself: Possible read error: a much larger clone is one base away. J is TRBJ2-1 and V is TRBV6-2 or TRBV6-3; D perhaps matches TRBD2 (5 bases). CDR3 length equals 13 residues. The ends were cut back, 2 bases at V and 10 bases at J, with 12 bases in the middle. Germline V CDR1 and CDR2: MNHEY, SVGEGT. For the CDR3, the DNA is TGTGCCAGCAGTTACCTAGCAAACTACGAGCAGTTCTTC. Translation: CASSYLANYEQFF.

This clonotype was recorded at least ten times. The chain has TRBV7-3 and TRBJ2-5, with D possibly being TRBD2 (6 bases). The length of the CDR3 is 13 residues. The germline CDR1 and CDR2 sequences are SGHTA and FQGTGA. Trimming took 3 bases from V and 4 from J, leaving 9 bases between them. The CDR3 bases are TGTGCCAGCAGCTTGGGGGGTTCAGAGACCCAGTACTTC. It yields the protein CASSLGGSETQYF.

This clonotype was seen repeatedly, ten times or more. CDR3 amino acids: CASSLGGLAGETQYF. Here the CDR3 DNA reads TGTGCCAGCAGCTTAGGGGGACTAGCCGGGGAGACCCAGTACTTC. The chain combines TRBV7-2 with TRBJ2-5; 9 nucleotides match TRBD2. Germline CDR1 SGHTA, CDR2 FQGNSA. J lost 5 bases, V lost 1 base, and 5 bases had no gene match. The CDR3 sequence is 15 residues long.

This chain connects TRBV19 to TRBJ2-4, with 9 bases lining up with TRBD1. Germline trimming cut 5 bases from V and 6 bases from J; bases unmatched to any gene: 8. Germline-derived CDR1 and CDR2 are LNHDA and SQIVND (reference sequence). This CDR3 region has 15 residues. DNA for the CDR3: TGTGCCAGTAGTCCCGTGACAGGGGGATTAAACATTCAGTACTTC. This sequence encodes CASSPVTGGLNIQYF.

V usage is TRBV25-1 and J usage is TRBJ1-4, with a tentative D call TRBD1 (5 bases). Germline lookup yields CDR1 MGHDK and CDR2 SYGVNS. CDR3 length equals 16 residues. V was trimmed by 3 bases and J by 8 bases, leaving 19 bases between them. The CDR3 DNA sequence: TGTGCCAGCAGTGATTATCCCGGGCGAGGGGAAGAAAAACTGTTTTTT. Translation: CASSDYPGRGEEKLFF.

The chain uses TRBV5-6 and TRBJ2-2, with D tentatively TRBD2 (5 bases). The ends were cut back, 2 bases at V and 4 bases at J, with 12 bases in the middle. The length of the CDR3 is 15 residues. CDR1 SGHDT and CDR2 YYEEEE come from the germline V gene. CDR3 bases: TGTGCCAGCAGCTTCGAGGGATTGGGCACCGGGGAGCTGTTTTTT. It yields the protein CASSFEGLGTGELFF.

J is TRBJ2-7 and V is TRBV7-9, with TRBD2 as a possible D gene (5 bases). Germline V gene sequence: CDR1 SEHNR, CDR2 FQNEAQ (reference sequence). This CDR3 has 14 residues. Trimming removed 1 base from V and 7 bases from J, with 14 bases in between. CDR3 sequence reads: CASSLEAGPLEQYF. The CDR3 DNA follows: TGTGCCAGCAGCTTAGAGGCGGGCCCTTTGGAGCAGTACTTC.

This clonotype was counted only a few times. V and J are TRBV30 and TRBJ2-6; TRBD2 is a possible D gene (6 bases). Trimming removed 7 bases from V and 2 bases from J, with 9 bases in between. The CDR3 runs to 13 residues. Looked up from germline, CDR1 is GTSNPN and CDR2 is SVGIG (reference sequence). This CDR3 is CAYGEAGANVLTF. The CDR3 coding sequence is TGTGCCTACGGGGAGGCTGGGGCCAACGTCCTGACTTTC.

This clonotype was counted many times. The V gene is TRBV27, the J gene TRBJ2-5; D remains ambiguous. The CDR3 covers 13 residues. Trimming took off 5 bases at V and 5 bases at J, with 12 bases between the two ends. The V gene's germline CDR1 is MNHEY and CDR2 SMNVEV (reference sequence). The CDR3 sequence: CASSLHGPETQYF. CDR3 sequence (DNA): TGTGCCAGCAGTCTTCATGGTCCGGAGACCCAGTACTTC.

This clonotype was observed at least ten times. The chain is built from TRBV20-1 and TRBJ2-3, with TRBD2 matching 9 bases. Germline trimming cut 5 bases from V and 2 bases from J; bases unmatched to any gene: 5. This CDR3 contains 14 residues. Germline lookup yields CDR1 DFQATT and CDR2 SNEGSKA (reference sequence). DNA of the CDR3: TGCAGTGCTGGACGGACTAGCGACACAGATACGCAGTATTTT. Protein: CSAGRTSDTDTQYF.

This clonotype has a count of ten or more. The rearrangement links TRBV7-2 to TRBJ2-7; D is perhaps TRBD2 (7 bases). Trimming pared 1 base from V and 0 bases from J, leaving 13 bases between. This CDR3 has 16 residues. Germline lookup yields CDR1 SGHTA and CDR2 FQGNSA. CDR3 sequence (DNA): TGTGCCAGCAGCTTAGGGGGGAGGGGGGCCTCCTACGAGCAGTACTTC. It encodes CASSLGGRGASYEQYF.

The chain links TRBV5-1 to TRBJ2-3; 7 bases line up with TRBD1. From germline, CDR1 is SGHRS and CDR2 YFSETQ. There are 17 residues in the CDR3. With V trimmed by 1 base and J by 0 bases, 8 bases remained unmatched. The DNA of the CDR3 is TGCGCCAGCAGCTTGACTCCGGGACAGATCAGCACAGATACGCAGTATTTT. Amino acid sequence: CASSLTPGQISTDTQYF.

This clonotype showed up many times. This sequence joins TRBV5-1 and TRBJ2-3, with TRBD2 matching over 14 bases. CDR1 is SGHRS and CDR2 is YFSETQ in the germline V gene. Trimming removed 4 bases from V and 4 bases from J; junction bases left unmatched: 5. The length of the CDR3 is 16 residues. The CDR3 here is CASSATSGRAADTQYF. The DNA of the CDR3 is TGCGCCAGCAGCGCGACTAGCGGGAGGGCCGCAGATACGCAGTATTTT.

The chain links TRBV29-1 to TRBJ2-1, with 7 bases lining up with TRBD1. The length of the CDR3 is 12 residues. Germline CDR1 is SQVTM and CDR2 is ANQGSEA. V lost 4 bases, J lost 8 bases, and 5 bases stayed unmatched. CDR3: CSVVQGIDEQFF. CDR3 DNA: TGCAGCGTTGTACAGGGGATCGATGAGCAGTTCTTC.

This clonotype showed up many times. J is TRBJ1-1 and V is TRBV20-1; D is ambiguous. V lost 6 bases, J lost 0 bases, and 11 bases lay in between. The CDR3 is made up of 13 amino acids. The V gene's germline CDR1 is DFQATT and CDR2 SNEGSKA (reference sequence). CDR3 bases: TGCAGTGCCCTGGGAAGGGTGAACACTGAAGCTTTCTTT. Its translation is CSALGRVNTEAFF.

The gene calls are TRBV20-1 and TRBJ2-1; TRBD1 is a possible D gene (5 bases). The germline V gene has CDR1 DFQATT and CDR2 SNEGSKA (reference sequence). This CDR3 contains 14 residues. Trimming pared 3 bases from V and 8 bases from J, leaving 17 bases between. The DNA of the CDR3 is TGCAGTGCTAGGTTCCTCCAGGGTGGGGATGAGCAGTTCTTC. This codes for CSARFLQGGDEQFF.

The chain carries TRBV4-1 and TRBJ2-3; 10 bases are shared with TRBD2. Germline V lookup: CDR1 MGHRA, CDR2 YSYEKL. The V gene end was trimmed by 0 bases and the J gene end by 3 bases; junction bases not matched to a gene: 6. CDR3 size: 17 residues. CDR3 protein: CASSQEQAAGGTDTQYF. The CDR3, as DNA: TGCGCCAGCAGCCAAGAACAAGCAGCGGGAGGGACAGATACGCAGTATTTT.

At least ten counts were recorded for this clonotype. This chain uses TRBV9 with TRBJ2-1; 7 positions agree with TRBD2. This CDR3 contains 16 residues. V gave up 5 bases and J gave up 0 bases; unmatched junction bases: 8. Germline V gene sequence: CDR1 SGDLS, CDR2 YYNGEE. CDR3 DNA sequence: TGTGCCAGCAGTGTGGGCGGCGGGAGCTCCTACAATGAGCAGTTCTTC. Translating gives CASSVGGGSSYNEQFF.

This clonotype has at least ten counts. The V gene is TRBV2, the J gene TRBJ1-1, with D hard to call. Trimming cost V 4 bases and J 11 bases, with 11 bases left between them. CDR3 length: 11 amino acids. Per germline, CDR1 SNHLY and CDR2 FYNNEI. In DNA, the CDR3 is TGTGCCAGCAGTGGCGGGTATCGGGCTTTCTTT. It is translated as CASSGGYRAFF.

This clonotype was counted many times. The genes are TRBV29-1 and TRBJ2-7; weak D call: TRBD2 (6 bases). There are 15 residues in the CDR3. V lost 0 bases, J lost 1 base, and 13 bases lay in between. Germline CDR1 reads SQVTM; CDR2 reads ANQGSEA. The CDR3 nucleotides are TGCAGCGTTGAAGATTCCCCGGGGGTATCCTACGAGCAGTACTTC. Its translation is CSVEDSPGVSYEQYF.

In its sample, this clonotype was seen many times. The rearrangement uses TRBV20-1 and TRBJ2-7; 7 bases align to TRBD1. V shed 6 bases and J 1 base; nucleotides not matched to a gene: 6. The CDR3 sequence is 13 residues long. CDR1 is DFQATT, CDR2 SNEGSKA, per germline (reference sequence). The CDR3 protein is CSASGTVSYEQYF. The CDR3 region has the DNA TGCAGTGCATCCGGGACAGTATCCTACGAGCAGTACTTC.

There are many counts of this clonotype. The CDR3 protein is CSASDGQGRAQYF. DNA of the CDR3: TGCAGTGCTTCCGATGGACAGGGTCGGGCCCAGTACTTC. The rearrangement joins TRBV20-1 to TRBJ2-5; TRBD1 matches 8 bases. The CDR3 contains 13 residues. Germline V gene lookup returns CDR1 DFQATT and CDR2 SNEGSKA (reference sequence). V was clipped by 5 bases and J by 9 bases; unmatched bases: 11.

The CDR3 loop is CASSEGWEQFF. CDR3 sequence (DNA): TGTGCCAGCAGTGAGGGCTGGGAGCAGTTCTTC. The rearrangement links TRBV6-1 to TRBJ2-1; D ambiguous. The CDR3 is made up of 11 amino acids. Germline CDR1 reads MNHNS; CDR2 reads SASEGT. V lost 3 bases to trimming and J lost 10 bases, with 7 bases between them.